One and the same sample provided the 24 T cell receptor beta chains below, sequenced in a study of metastatic and nonmetastatic thyroid tumors. Prior to thyroid surgery, none of the patients had received any treatment. TCRdb recomputed clones from the PCR reads via MiXCR. The sample shows 20,000 to 30,000 clones, about an eighth of them seen only once. Sequenced input: blood. These receptors were obtained from a female donor with papillary thyroid cancer or a benign thyroid nodule (not recorded which). Some clones in this sample may be carry-over from other donors' samples.

This clone was counted ten times or more. CDR3 coding DNA: TGTGCCAGCAGAGCGACAGGGATCGAGGGCTACAATGAGCAGTTCTTC. As protein: CASRATGIEGYNEQFF. The rearrangement joins TRBV28 to TRBJ2-1, with 7 positions matching TRBD1. With V trimmed by 6 bases and J by 3 bases, 11 bases remained unmatched. Germline V gives CDR1 MDHEN, CDR2 SYDVKM. The CDR3 is 16 amino acids.

This clone appeared many times. The identical CDR3 is also encoded by other nucleotide sequences in the sample. The rearrangement links TRBV12-3 or TRBV12-4 to TRBJ2-2; no clear D gene. The CDR3 spans 17 residues. The ends were cut back, 1 base at V and 6 bases at J, with 18 bases in the middle. The CDR3 protein is CASSLVVLGPIAGELFF. The CDR3 coding sequence is TGTGCCAGCAGTTTAGTAGTTTTAGGGCCCATTGCCGGGGAGCTGTTTTTT.

This clone was counted at least ten times. The chain links TRBV7-9 to TRBJ2-1; D uncertain. V was trimmed by 5 bases and J by 5 bases, leaving 16 bases between them. Germline V gene lookup returns CDR1 SEHNR and CDR2 FQNEAQ (reference sequence). The CDR3 runs 15 residues. The CDR3 region has the DNA TGTGCCAGCAGCCCAATTATGGGTAACCACAATGAGCAGTTCTTC. Residues: CASSPIMGNHNEQFF.

This clone was picked up many times. The J gene is TRBJ2-7, the V gene TRBV5-1; tentative D call: TRBD1 (6 bases). The germline CDR1 and CDR2 sequences are SGHRS and YFSETQ. The CDR3 totals 14 residues. V was cut by 2 bases and J by 4 bases, with 13 bases left in between. The DNA for the CDR3 is TGCGCCAGCAGCTTACAGGGTTTCGGGTACGAGCAGTACTTC. Translation gives CASSLQGFGYEQYF.

This clone was recorded at least ten times. In DNA, the CDR3 is TGCGCCAGCAGCCAAGAGTTAGGCTCTGGAAACACCATATATTTT. As protein: CASSQELGSGNTIYF. The V and J genes are TRBV4-3 and TRBJ1-3; D is undetermined. V was shortened by 0 bases and J by 0 bases, with 6 bases between the two germline ends. The CDR3 runs to 15 residues. CDR1 and CDR2 (germline): LGHNA, YSLEER.

This clone has a count of ten or more. This rearrangement joins TRBV7-8 to TRBJ2-7; D perhaps matches TRBD1 (6 bases). The CDR3 has 12 residues. Between the trimmed V and J ends, which lost 2 bases and 6 bases, there was a span of 8 bases. Germline V gene data show CDR1 as SGHVS and CDR2 as FQNEAQ. The CDR3 DNA reads TGTGCCAGCAGCTTAACAGGGCTCGAGCAGTACTTC. Translating it yields CASSLTGLEQYF.

In its sample, this clone was seen many times. The same CDR3 can be traced to other DNA sequences in this sample. The chain has TRBV9 and TRBJ2-5, with TRBD1 matching over 7 bases. The germline V gene has CDR1 SGDLS and CDR2 YYNGEE. CDR3 length: 15 amino acids. V shed 3 bases and J 3 bases; nucleotides not matched to a gene: 8. The CDR3 here is CASSEGAAGKETQYF. In DNA, the CDR3 is TGTGCCAGCAGCGAGGGGGCCGCAGGAAAAGAGACCCAGTACTTC.

This clone has ten or more counts. The chain joins TRBV7-2 to TRBJ2-4; possible D gene TRBD2, 5 bases. The V end was cut by 5 bases, the J end by 1 base, with 12 bases between. The length of the CDR3 is 15 residues. Germline-derived CDR1 and CDR2 are SGHTA and FQGNSA. This chain's CDR3 is CASSPARGAKNIQYF. CDR3 nucleotides: TGTGCCAGCAGCCCCGCACGCGGGGCCAAAAACATTCAGTACTTC.

This clone was found many times. CDR3 sequence reads: CASSPQVIGVTDTQYF. CDR3 DNA sequence: TGTGCCAGCAGCCCTCAGGTTATTGGCGTTACAGATACGCAGTATTTT. The chain carries TRBV7-9 and TRBJ2-3; unclear D gene. The germline V gene encodes CDR1 SEHNR and CDR2 FQNEAQ (reference sequence). Trimming pared 5 bases from V and 3 bases from J, leaving 18 bases between. The CDR3 contains 16 residues.

This clone was observed many times. The chain recombines TRBV19 with TRBJ2-2; no reliable D call. In germline, CDR1 is LNHDA, CDR2 SQIVND (reference sequence). This CDR3 spans 16 amino acids. V lost 3 bases and J lost 4, with 15 bases in between. The CDR3 here is CASSISRQVGTGELFF. CDR3 bases: TGTGCCAGTAGTATCTCAAGGCAGGTCGGCACCGGGGAGCTGTTTTTT.

This clone is categorized as medium-sized. The sample holds other DNA sequences that translate to the same CDR3. J is TRBJ1-1 and V is TRBV5-1, with 7 bases lining up with TRBD1. The ends lost 1 base at V and 4 bases at J; junction bases unmatched: 4. Germline V lookup: CDR1 SGHRS, CDR2 YFSETQ. The CDR3 extends over 14 amino acids. CDR3 coding DNA: TGCGCCAGCAGCTTGCAGGACAGGTCCACTGAAGCTTTCTTT. It specifies CASSLQDRSTEAFF.

This clone appeared many times. The chain combines TRBV6-1 with TRBJ2-3; possibly TRBD1 for D (6 bases). The CDR3 covers 15 residues. V lost 5 bases and J 7 bases, leaving 19 bases between the germline ends. CDR1 is MNHNS, CDR2 SASEGT, per germline. The CDR3 loop reads CASSFTGSKLNTQYF. CDR3 sequence (DNA): TGTGCCAGCAGTTTCACAGGGTCAAAATTAAATACGCAGTATTTT.

The table lists this clone with many counts. The chain is built from TRBV20-1 and TRBJ2-3; D gene unclear. V shed 2 bases and J shed 5 bases, with 14 bases lying between them. The CDR3 loop spans 14 amino acids. Germline CDR1 reads DFQATT; CDR2 reads SNEGSKA (reference sequence). The CDR3 loop is CSARPLGRGDTQYF. For the CDR3, the DNA is TGCAGTGCTAGACCGTTGGGTAGAGGAGATACGCAGTATTTT.

This clone showed up many times. The chain joins TRBV4-2 to TRBJ2-1; 12 nucleotides match TRBD2. The germline V gene encodes CDR1 LGHNA and CDR2 YNFKEQ. The CDR3 is 20 amino acids. The J segment lost 5 bases and the V segment lost 1 base, leaving 15 bases of the junction unmatched. In DNA, the CDR3 is TGTGCCAGCAGCCAAGCCCCCGGGACTAGCGGGTCCCATATGCACAATGAGCAGTTCTTC. Protein: CASSQAPGTSGSHMHNEQFF.

This clone was seen ten or more times. This chain joins TRBV9 and TRBJ2-7; 7 nucleotides align to TRBD2. This CDR3 region has 15 residues. Looked up from germline, CDR1 is SGDLS and CDR2 is YYNGEE. After removal of 4 bases from V and 2 bases from J, the junction contained 9 bases not matched to a gene. In DNA form, the CDR3 reads TGTGCCAGCAGCCCCCGACTAGCTGCTCCCTACGAGCAGTACTTC. Translation gives CASSPRLAAPYEQYF.

This clone was recorded at least ten times. This chain uses TRBV29-1 with TRBJ2-5, with 13 positions matching TRBD2. V gave up 8 bases and J gave up 3 bases; unmatched junction bases: 3. This CDR3 is 13 amino acids long. Germline V gene data show CDR1 as SQVTM and CDR2 as ANQGSEA. CDR3 in DNA: TGCAGCAAACTAGCGGGGGGGAAAGAGACCCAGTACTTC. The encoded protein is CSKLAGGKETQYF.

This clone has a count of ten or more. V gene TRBV5-4 combines with J gene TRBJ1-6, with unresolved D. This CDR3 comprises 13 residues. V lost 0 bases and J 6 bases, leaving 4 bases between the germline ends. Per the germline V gene, CDR1 is SGHNT and CDR2 is YYREEE (reference sequence). The CDR3, as DNA: TGTGCCAGCAGCTTGGACGGTAATTCACCCCTCCACTTT. As protein: CASSLDGNSPLHF.

This clone has a count of ten or more. The chain uses TRBV5-1 and TRBJ2-5, with 9 bases lining up with TRBD2. Trimming removed 7 bases from V and 1 base from J; junction bases left unmatched: 11. Germline lookup yields CDR1 SGHRS and CDR2 YFSETQ. The CDR3 sequence is 16 residues long. The CDR3, as DNA: TGCGCCAGCTCAGGTGGAGCGGGAGGTCCCCAAGAGACCCAGTACTTC. This sequence encodes CASSGGAGGPQETQYF.

This clone was detected ten times or more. This chain links TRBV18 with TRBJ1-5, with 9 bases lining up with TRBD1. The germline gives CDR1 KGHSH, CDR2 LQKENI. The CDR3 runs to 16 residues. V trimming: 3 bases; J trimming: 5 bases; junction bases outside the gene matches: 8. The CDR3: CASSPRPTGGDQPQHF. Here the CDR3 DNA reads TGTGCCAGCTCACCGAGGCCGACAGGGGGGGATCAGCCCCAGCATTTT.

There are many counts of this clone. The V gene is TRBV5-4, the J gene TRBJ2-7, with 9 bases lining up with TRBD2. Germline assignment: CDR1 SGHNT and CDR2 YYREEE (reference sequence). After removal of 2 bases from V and 7 bases from J, the junction contained 7 bases not matched to a gene. This CDR3 comprises 14 residues. CDR3 sequence: CASSFGAGGGEQYF. In nucleotides, the CDR3 is TGTGCCAGCAGCTTTGGGGCGGGAGGGGGAGAGCAGTACTTC.

This clone was seen repeatedly, ten times or more. The J gene is TRBJ2-3, the V gene TRBV11-2; D gene ambiguous. Trimming removed 3 bases from V and 3 bases from J, with 10 bases in between. The CDR3 contains 14 residues. Looked up from germline, CDR1 is SGHAT and CDR2 is FQNNGV. CDR3 in DNA: TGTGCCAGCAGCTTTACTTTGGGAACAGATACGCAGTATTTT. Its protein is CASSFTLGTDTQYF.

This clone was recorded at least ten times. The chain carries TRBV12-3 or TRBV12-4 and TRBJ1-5, with D uncertain. Trimming stripped 4 bases from V and 0 bases from J, with 7 bases between. The CDR3 contains 14 residues. Here the CDR3 reads CASSSGLSNQPQHF. As DNA, the CDR3 is TGTGCCAGCAGTTCCGGACTTAGCAATCAGCCCCAGCATTTT.

This clone was counted at least ten times. The chain couples TRBV19 to TRBJ2-1; 8 positions match TRBD2. Trimming at V came to 5 bases and at J to 8 bases, leaving 8 bases not matched to a gene. Germline V gene lookup returns CDR1 LNHDA and CDR2 SQIVND (reference sequence). The CDR3 sequence is 14 residues long. The CDR3 loop is CASSQRERAHEQFF. The CDR3, as DNA: TGTGCCAGTAGTCAGCGGGAGAGAGCTCATGAGCAGTTCTTC.

This clone has only a few counts. The rearrangement links TRBV20-1 to TRBJ2-2; no clear D. CDR1 and CDR2 (germline): DFQATT, SNEGSKA (reference sequence). V lost 2 bases, J lost 7 bases, and 5 bases lay in between. The length of the CDR3 is 11 residues. This CDR3 reads CSARLDGELFF. CDR3 sequence (DNA): TGCAGTGCTAGATTGGACGGGGAGCTGTTTTTT.